This T cell receptor beta chain was obtained from a study of T cells in women clearing cervical HPV infection. Study in general: Cases were women with histologically confirmed HPV16-related CIN3 or worse, including a couple of invasive cancers.

With regard to this clone: The CDR3 is cut off 3 residues early in the read; its end comes from the germline J gene.

Here immunoSEQ multiplex PCR was the method, and the copy in TCRdb shows in-frame clones only, minus some. Found here are about 39,000 clones; the top ten clones hold around 6.5%. This CDR3 is built from 15 residues. The V gene's germline CDR1 is ENHRY and CDR2 SYGVKD. The ends lost 8 bases at V and 2 bases at J; junction bases unmatched: 11. All donors had a single incident cervical HPV16 infection, not prevalent. This chain joins TRBV10-3 and TRBJ2-7; 8 nucleotides align to TRBD2. The TCR sequence derives from a woman between 18 and 70 years old with a cervical HPV16 infection that either progressed to CIN3+ or cleared (not recorded which). Specimen: blood buffy coat. The DNA read from the CDR3 is TGTGCCATCTCGGCGACGGGGGGGAATCCCTACGAG. Its protein is CAISATGGNPYE. The whole CDR3 is CAISATGGNPYEQYF.